The text below deals with one T cell receptor beta chain. Germline V gives CDR1 SGHAT, CDR2 FQNNGV. J lost 4 bases, V lost 4 bases, and 5 bases had no gene match. This CDR3 comprises 14 residues. This sample is drawn from a study of blood T cell repertoires in COVID-19. Study in general: T cells, B-cell-depleted T cells, or PBMCs supplied cDNA or gDNA.

Authors' processing steps: For nucleated cells, counts were estimated from reference gene primer amplification. Profiling relied on immunoSEQ multiplex PCR, and the TCRdb table lists in-frame clones only, not all of them. V, J and clone size are those of that table, while D and trimming were read from the DNA. The sample yields roughly 55,000 clones, 75% to 90% seen once. This sequence was found in a woman aged 55 to 70 with acute or convalescent COVID-19. Sequenced input: peripheral blood. The V gene is TRBV11-2, the J gene TRBJ2-7, with 9 bases matching TRBD1. This CDR3 reads CASSYTGGRYEQYF. Here the CDR3 DNA reads TGTGCCAGCAGCTATACAGGGGGCAGATACGAGCAGTACTTC.